The 26 T cell receptor beta chains listed next were all sequenced from one sample in a study of T-cell reconstitution after alpha-beta-depleted transplantation in children. Unique molecular identifiers were used in preparing the TCRbeta library. TCRdb called the PCR reads again in MiXCR, with one record for every CDR3 protein. The sample records around 600,000 distinct CDR3 sequences, 10% to 13% being singletons. Sequences were derived from PBMCs from the stem cell graft donor, sampled from the stem cell graft. The origin of the receptors is a human donor who donated a stem cell graft to a child with acute myeloid leukemia.

The CDR3 loop reads CASSLRGAGYEQFF. The CDR3 bases are TGTGCCAGCAGTTTGCGGGGGGCCGGGTATGAGCAGTTCTTC. The chain carries TRBV12-3 or TRBV12-4 and TRBJ2-1; the match to TRBD2 covers 8 bases. This CDR3 is built from 14 residues. Trimming at V came to 3 bases and at J to 8 bases, leaving 6 bases not matched to a gene.

This clonotype was observed a handful of times. The chain combines TRBV11-2 with TRBJ1-1; D might be TRBD1 (6 bases). The CDR3 runs to 13 residues. CDR1 SGHAT and CDR2 FQNNGV come from the germline V gene. The ends were cut back, 5 bases at V and 5 bases at J, with 12 bases in the middle. The CDR3 loop reads CASSIDRSTEAFF. The CDR3 nucleotides are TGTGCCAGCAGCATCGACAGGTCTACTGAAGCTTTCTTT.

The chain has TRBV5-1 and TRBJ1-5; TRBD1 agrees at 10 bases. The CDR3 contains 17 residues. J gave up 7 bases and V 2 bases, and 12 bases lay outside the gene matches. Germline V gene lookup returns CDR1 SGHRS and CDR2 YFSETQ. The CDR3 reads CASSLIPGQGMGQPQHF. CDR3 nucleotides: TGCGCCAGCAGCTTAATACCGGGACAGGGGATGGGACAGCCCCAGCATTTT.

Only a few counts were recorded for this clonotype. This chain joins TRBV4-3 and TRBJ2-7; the D gene is possibly TRBD2 (5 bases). Germline V lookup: CDR1 LGHNA, CDR2 YSLEER. The CDR3 sequence is 15 residues long. V was shortened by 0 bases and J by 3 bases, with 12 bases between the two germline ends. The CDR3 nucleotides read TGCGCCAGCAGCCAAGATCGGGAAACCATCTACGAGCAGTACTTC. It codes for CASSQDRETIYEQYF.

The chain recombines TRBV12-3 or TRBV12-4 with TRBJ2-1; D unclear. The CDR3 loop spans 14 amino acids. V was cut by 4 bases and J by 6 bases, with 13 bases left in between. The CDR3, as DNA: TGTGCCAGCAGTTCCGACTTACCCACCAATGAGCAGTTCTTC. As protein: CASSSDLPTNEQFF.

The genes are TRBV24-1 and TRBJ2-1; TRBD2 matches 8 bases. The CDR3 is 16 residues long. Germline V gene sequence: CDR1 KGHDR, CDR2 SFDVKD. J lost 0 bases, V lost 3 bases, and 3 bases had no gene match. CDR3 loop: CATSDQTSVSYNEQFF. The CDR3 DNA follows: TGTGCCACCAGTGATCAGACTAGCGTCTCCTACAATGAGCAGTTCTTC.

This clonotype has a handful of counts. V usage is TRBV5-1 and J usage is TRBJ2-5, with D possibly being TRBD1 (6 bases). The germline CDR1 and CDR2 sequences are SGHRS and YFSETQ. The V gene lost 4 bases and the J gene lost 4 bases, with 17 bases spanning the gap. This CDR3 spans 15 amino acids. CDR3 amino acids: CASSPWSGAGETQYF. In DNA form, the CDR3 reads TGCGCCAGCAGCCCCTGGTCAGGGGCAGGAGAGACCCAGTACTTC.

This clonotype has a handful of counts. V usage is TRBV7-9 and J usage is TRBJ2-3, with TRBD2 matching over 7 bases. Per germline, CDR1 SEHNR and CDR2 FQNEAQ (reference sequence). The CDR3 covers 16 residues. V lost 1 base to trimming and J lost 0 bases; unmatched junction nucleotides: 4. Here the CDR3 DNA reads TGTGCCAGCAGCTTAGTTGGCGGGGGAAGCACAGATACGCAGTATTTT. Its translation is CASSLVGGGSTDTQYF.

This clonotype was found a few times. The chain uses TRBV6-5 and TRBJ2-7; 8 nucleotides line up with TRBD1. Looked up from germline, CDR1 is MNHEY and CDR2 is SVGAGI. V trimming: 0 bases; J trimming: 0 bases; junction bases outside the gene matches: 4. This CDR3 contains 16 residues. The DNA for the CDR3 is TGTGCCAGCAGTTACTCTTGGGGACAGGTCTCCTACGAGCAGTACTTC. The encoded protein is CASSYSWGQVSYEQYF.

Many counts were recorded for this clonotype. The chain recombines TRBV12-3 or TRBV12-4 with TRBJ2-7; tentatively, D is TRBD2 (7 bases). Trimming took off 1 base at V and 5 bases at J, with 15 bases between the two ends. The CDR3 spans 15 residues. CDR3 nucleotides: TGTGCCAGCAGTTTAGGCGGGGGCTCGAAGGACGAGCAGTACTTC. This codes for CASSLGGGSKDEQYF.

In regard to this clonotype: A much larger clone sits a single nucleotide away, making a read error possible. This chain joins TRBV5-1 and TRBJ2-1; D gene unclear. From germline, CDR1 is SGHRS and CDR2 YFSETQ. The CDR3 totals 13 residues. Trimming pared 7 bases from V and 6 bases from J, leaving 14 bases between. CDR3 DNA: TGCGCCAGCCGGTACCGAACGGGCAATGAGCAGTTCTTC. It is translated as CASRYRTGNEQFF. The full variable domain, completed using reference TRBV5-1 and TRBJ2-1, is KAGVTQTPRYLIKTRGQQVTLSCSPISGHRSVSWYQQTPGQGLQFLFEYFSETQRNKGNFPGRFSGRQFSNSRSEMNVSTLELGDSALYLCASRYRTGNEQFFGPGTRLTVL.

The chain has TRBV20-1 and TRBJ2-3; D call uncertain. The CDR3 sequence is 13 residues long. Per the germline V gene, CDR1 is DFQATT and CDR2 is SNEGSKA (reference sequence). Trimming took 2 bases from V and 6 from J, leaving 12 bases between them. The CDR3 region has the DNA TGCAGTGCTAGACGCGTCGCTGGGGATACGCAGTATTTT. Translating gives CSARRVAGDTQYF.

This clonotype was picked up many times. This chain connects TRBV6-6 to TRBJ1-5; D not resolved. Germline values: CDR1 MNHNY, CDR2 SVGAGI (reference sequence). V was clipped by 2 bases and J by 5 bases, with 4 bases between them. CDR3 length: 12 residues. CDR3 residues: CASSYGDQPQHF. The CDR3 bases are TGTGCCAGCAGTTACGGGGATCAGCCCCAGCATTTT.

The chain uses TRBV6-1 and TRBJ2-1, with TRBD2 matching 7 bases. The ends lost 7 bases at V and 3 bases at J; junction bases unmatched: 9. Per germline, CDR1 MNHNS and CDR2 SASEGT. The CDR3 spans 15 residues. This chain's CDR3 is CASKSGAGYYNEQFF. The CDR3 DNA sequence: TGTGCCAGCAAGAGCGGAGCGGGATACTACAATGAGCAGTTCTTC.

This clonotype was picked up a small number of times. CDR3 region: CSALTSGTNNEQFF. CDR3 nucleotides: TGCAGTGCCCTGACTAGCGGGACAAACAATGAGCAGTTCTTC. V gene TRBV20-1 combines with J gene TRBJ2-1, with 11 bases identical to TRBD2. The V and J ends lost 6 bases and 5 bases, in that order; junction bases with no gene match: 6. Germline V CDR1 and CDR2: DFQATT, SNEGSKA (reference sequence). The CDR3 is 14 residues long.

The table lists this clonotype with a few counts. The CDR3 is CASSSYTGVGGGYTF. CDR3 nucleotide sequence: TGTGCCAGCAGTTCCTACACAGGGGTCGGCGGTGGCTACACCTTC. The chain is built from TRBV12-3 or TRBV12-4 and TRBJ1-2; 7 bases are a match to TRBD1. V was pared by 4 bases and J by 7 bases, with 12 bases of the junction left unmatched. The CDR3 consists of 15 residues.

This clonotype was observed a few times. V and J are TRBV6-5 and TRBJ1-1, with 8 bases aligning to TRBD1. This CDR3 comprises 15 residues. The V gene's germline CDR1 is MNHEY and CDR2 SVGAGI. Germline trimming cut 2 bases from V and 1 base from J; bases unmatched to any gene: 3. CDR3 loop: CASSYQGQGNTEAFF. The CDR3 DNA reads as TGTGCCAGCAGTTACCAAGGACAGGGGAACACTGAAGCTTTCTTT.

This clonotype has a count of ten or more. V gene TRBV12-3 or TRBV12-4 combines with J gene TRBJ2-7; maybe TRBD1 (6 bases). V shed 7 bases and J shed 3 bases, with 13 bases lying between them. The CDR3 consists of 13 residues. The CDR3 loop reads CASNGQGGYEQYF. The CDR3 DNA reads as TGTGCCAGCAACGGTCAAGGGGGCTACGAGCAGTACTTC.

There are many counts of this clonotype. V and J are TRBV29-1 and TRBJ2-5; D may be TRBD2 (6 bases). The CDR3 runs to 12 residues. The V and J ends lost 7 bases and 9 bases respectively, with 18 bases between them. Germline CDR1 SQVTM, CDR2 ANQGSEA. The CDR3 spells CSGLSGQMAQYF. CDR3 nucleotides: TGCAGCGGGCTTAGCGGCCAGATGGCCCAGTACTTC.

This chain joins TRBV10-3 and TRBJ2-1, with 11 bases lining up with TRBD2. CDR1 is ENHRY and CDR2 is SYGVKD in the germline V gene. This CDR3 contains 16 residues. V dropped 6 bases and J dropped 4; count of bases not matched to a gene: 8. CDR3 amino acids: CAIRVTSGMGYNEQFF. As DNA, the CDR3 is TGTGCCATCAGGGTGACTAGCGGGATGGGTTACAATGAGCAGTTCTTC.

The chain joins TRBV20-1 to TRBJ2-2; 10 positions agree with TRBD2. V was clipped by 3 bases and J by 5 bases; unmatched bases: 6. Per the germline V gene, CDR1 is DFQATT and CDR2 is SNEGSKA (reference sequence). The CDR3 sequence is 15 residues long. Written as DNA, the CDR3 is TGCAGTGCTAGTCAAGCGGGGGGGAGGACCGGGGAGCTGTTTTTT. This translates into CSASQAGGRTGELFF.

About this clonotype itself: Sequence at one end of the junction differs from germline and may be a read error. The genes are TRBV20-1 and TRBJ1-6, with TRBD1 as a possible D gene (6 bases). Germline CDR1 and CDR2: DFQATT and SNEGSKA (reference sequence). CDR3 size: 15 residues. The chain's CDR3 is CSARGGEGTGSPLHF. CDR3 nucleotide sequence: TGCAGTGCCAGAGGGGGAGAGGGAACAGGATCACCCCTCCACTTT.

The chain links TRBV5-6 to TRBJ2-1; D perhaps matches TRBD2 (6 bases). The germline CDR1 and CDR2 sequences are SGHDT and YYEEEE. Trimming cost V 0 bases and J 6 bases, with 10 bases left between them. This CDR3 is 14 amino acids long. The CDR3 reads CASSLGGLTNEQFF. CDR3 in DNA: TGTGCCAGCAGCTTGGGGGGACTTACCAATGAGCAGTTCTTC.

This clonotype was picked up many times. The V call is TRBV12-3 or TRBV12-4, the J call TRBJ2-5; 11 bases fit TRBD2. V lost 4 bases and J lost 6; bases outside the gene matches: 10. This CDR3 region has 16 residues. The CDR3 sequence: CASSSALAGGFQTQYF. Written as DNA, the CDR3 is TGTGCCAGCAGTTCGGCCCTAGCGGGAGGTTTTCAGACCCAGTACTTC.

The sample holds a few counts of this clonotype. The chain carries TRBV7-2 and TRBJ2-3, with TRBD2 matching 9 bases. Losses at the gene ends were 5 bases for V and 3 bases for J; bases not matched to a gene: 6. CDR3 length: 15 amino acids. In germline, CDR1 is SGHTA, CDR2 FQGNSA. CDR3 sequence: CASSTLAGVTDTQYF. The CDR3 DNA is TGTGCCAGCAGCACCTTAGCGGGAGTGACAGATACGCAGTATTTT.

J is TRBJ2-2 and V is TRBV6-5; D call uncertain. The CDR3 is made up of 16 amino acids. Germline CDR1 MNHEY, CDR2 SVGAGI. Trimming took off 2 bases at V and 6 bases at J, with 16 bases between the two ends. This CDR3 reads CASSYPDPDVPGELFF. CDR3 bases: TGTGCCAGCAGTTACCCGGACCCAGACGTCCCCGGGGAGCTGTTTTTT.